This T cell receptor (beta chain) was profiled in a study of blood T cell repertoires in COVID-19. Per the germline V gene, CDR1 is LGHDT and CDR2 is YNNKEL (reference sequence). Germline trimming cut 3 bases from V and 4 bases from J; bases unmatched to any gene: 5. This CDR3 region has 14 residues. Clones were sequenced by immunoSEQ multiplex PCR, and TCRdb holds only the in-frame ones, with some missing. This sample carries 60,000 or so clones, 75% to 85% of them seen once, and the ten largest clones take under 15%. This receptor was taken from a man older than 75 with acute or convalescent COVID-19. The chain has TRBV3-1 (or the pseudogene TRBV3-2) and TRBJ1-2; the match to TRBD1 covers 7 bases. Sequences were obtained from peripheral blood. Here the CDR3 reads CASSQQTGTYGYTF. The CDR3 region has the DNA TGTGCCAGCAGCCAGCAGACAGGGACCTATGGCTACACCTTC.